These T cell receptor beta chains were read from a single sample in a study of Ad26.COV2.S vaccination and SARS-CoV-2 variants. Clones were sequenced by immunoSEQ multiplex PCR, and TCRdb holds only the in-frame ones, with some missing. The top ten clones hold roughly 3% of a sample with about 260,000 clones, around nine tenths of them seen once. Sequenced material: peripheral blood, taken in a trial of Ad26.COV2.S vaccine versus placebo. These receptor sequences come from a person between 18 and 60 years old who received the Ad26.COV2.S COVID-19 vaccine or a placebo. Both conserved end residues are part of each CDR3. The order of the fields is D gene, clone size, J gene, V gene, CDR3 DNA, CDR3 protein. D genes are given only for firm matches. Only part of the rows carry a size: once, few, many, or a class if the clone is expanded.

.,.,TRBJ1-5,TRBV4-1,TGCGCCAGCAGCCTCCGAGCCCAGGCGGATAGCAATCAGCCCCAGCATTTT,CASSLRAQADSNQPQHF
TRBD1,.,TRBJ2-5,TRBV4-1,TGCGCTAGCAGCCAAGAGCCAGGGGGCAAGGAGACCCAGTACTTC,CASSQEPGGKETQYF
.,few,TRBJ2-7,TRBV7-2,TGTGCCAGCACTGGGTTTGACTACGAGCAGTACTTC,CASTGFDYEQYF
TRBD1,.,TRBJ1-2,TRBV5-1,TGCGCCAGCAGTCTGACAGGGGCGGAGGGCTACACCTTC,CASSLTGAEGYTF
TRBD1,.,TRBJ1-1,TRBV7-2,TGTGCCAGCAGCCCCCTGGGACAGGGGAACACTGAAGCTTTCTTT,CASSPLGQGNTEAFF
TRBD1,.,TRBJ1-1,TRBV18,TGTGCCAGCTCACCCCCCGGACAGGGACGAGCTTTCTTT,CASSPPGQGRAFF
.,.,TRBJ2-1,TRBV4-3,TGCGCCAGCAGCCGCCAACTGGTATTCGGGTCCTACAATGAGCAGTTCTTC,CASSRQLVFGSYNEQFF
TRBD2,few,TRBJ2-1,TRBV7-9,TGTGCCAGCAGCTTACCTAGCGGCCTCTACAATGAGCAGTTCTTC,CASSLPSGLYNEQFF
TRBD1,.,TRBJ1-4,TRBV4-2,TGTGCCAGTAAGACAGGGAAAGGAAATGAAAAACTGTTTTTT,CASKTGKGNEKLFF
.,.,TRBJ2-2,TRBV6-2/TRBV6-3,TGTGCCAGCAGTTGGTTTTTTATTAGCGGAAACACCGGGGAGCTGTTTTTT,CASSWFFISGNTGELFF
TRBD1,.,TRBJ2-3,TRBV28,TGTGCCATTAATCCGGGACAGGGGATCCGAGCGGATACGCAGTATTTT,CAINPGQGIRADTQYF
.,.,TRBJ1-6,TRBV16,TGTGCCAGCACCACTCTAGGGGATTCACCCCTCCACTTT,CASTTLGDSPLHF
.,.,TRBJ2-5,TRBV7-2,TGTGCCAGCAGCCCTCGTGAGGAGAAGACCCAGTACTTC,CASSPREEKTQYF
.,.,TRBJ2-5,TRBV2,TGTGCCAGCAACTACCTCCGGAGGGGGCAAGAGACCCAGTACTTC,CASNYLRRGQETQYF
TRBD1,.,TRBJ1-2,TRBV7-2,TGTGCCAGCAGCTTAGTTGGGCAGGGGGCGCGGGGCTACACCTTC,CASSLVGQGARGYTF
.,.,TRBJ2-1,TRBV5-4,TGTGCCAGCAGCTTTATGCAGGGGCCTCCCAATGAGCAGTTCTTC,CASSFMQGPPNEQFF
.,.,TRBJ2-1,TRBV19,TGTGCCAGTAGTATTGCTAGTAGGGATGAGCAGTTCTTC,CASSIASRDEQFF
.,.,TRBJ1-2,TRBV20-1,TGCAGTGCCCTATCACCTTCGGGCTACACCTTC,CSALSPSGYTF
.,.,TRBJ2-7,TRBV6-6,TGTGCCAGCAGTCCCGGGGCCCGCTTTTACGAGCAGTACTTC,CASSPGARFYEQYF
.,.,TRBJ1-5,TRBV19,TGTGCCAGTAGTCTAGGGTTAGGGGGCAATCAGCCCCAGCATTTT,CASSLGLGGNQPQHF
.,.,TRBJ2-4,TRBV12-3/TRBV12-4,TGTGCCAGCAGTTTAGTCCAGAGGAGGCCTTCGAACTTC,CASSLVQRRPSNF
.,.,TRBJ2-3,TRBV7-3,TGTGCCAGCACTGGCGAGAGTTCAGATACGCAGTATTTT,CASTGESSDTQYF
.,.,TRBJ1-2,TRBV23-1,TGCGCCAGCAGTCATCAGTCAGGGGAGGGGTACTATGGCTACACCTTC,CASSHQSGEGYYGYTF
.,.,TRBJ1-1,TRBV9,TGTGCCAGCAGCCCTAGAAGGGGGGGCGCTGAAGCTTTCTTT,CASSPRRGGAEAFF
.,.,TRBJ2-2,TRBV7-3,TGTGCCAGCAGCCTCGAGCTGGCGGGACTTACCGGGGAGCTGTTTTTT,CASSLELAGLTGELFF
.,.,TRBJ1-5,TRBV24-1,TGTGCCACCAGTGATTCGGGGAGAGGCAATCAGCCCCAGCATTTT,CATSDSGRGNQPQHF
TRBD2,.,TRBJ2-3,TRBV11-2,TGTGCCAGCAGCTTAGTCGCGGGGGGGCGGGTCGATACGCAGTATTTT,CASSLVAGGRVDTQYF
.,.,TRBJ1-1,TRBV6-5,TGTGCCAGCAGGACGACTCGGGGGGACACTGAAGCTTTCTTT,CASRTTRGDTEAFF
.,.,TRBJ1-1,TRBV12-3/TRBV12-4,TGTGCCAGCAGTAGACAGGAAAACACTGAAGCTTTCTTT,CASSRQENTEAFF
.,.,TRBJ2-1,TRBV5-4,TGTGCCAGCAGCCCCAAATCTACAGTAAACAATGAGCAGTTCTTC,CASSPKSTVNNEQFF
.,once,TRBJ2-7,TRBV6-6,TGTGCCAGCAGTTACCTACAGGGATCAACCTACGAGCAGTACTTC,CASSYLQGSTYEQYF
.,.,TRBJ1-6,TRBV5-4,TGTGCCAGCAGCTTGGACAGGCCCTATAATTCACCCCTCCACTTT,CASSLDRPYNSPLHF
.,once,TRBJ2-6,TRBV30,TGTGCCTGGAAAATGCCTGGGGCCAACGTCCTGACTTTC,CAWKMPGANVLTF
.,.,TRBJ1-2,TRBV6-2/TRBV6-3,TGTGCCAGCAGCCTCCCGGGACCGCCCTTCAGATATGGCTACACCTTC,CASSLPGPPFRYGYTF
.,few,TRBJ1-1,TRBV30,TGTGCCTGGGGGTACGGGACGGTCGAAGCTTTCTTT,CAWGYGTVEAFF
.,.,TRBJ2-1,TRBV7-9,TGTGCCAGCAGCTTAGAAGTTGATGAGCAGTTCTTC,CASSLEVDEQFF
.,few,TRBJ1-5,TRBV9,TGTGCCAGCAGCCCGCAGGGGAATAGCAATCAGCCCCAGCATTTT,CASSPQGNSNQPQHF
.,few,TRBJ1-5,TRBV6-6,TGTGCCAGCTGGGGGAGATATAGCAATCAGCCCCAGCATTTT,CASWGRYSNQPQHF
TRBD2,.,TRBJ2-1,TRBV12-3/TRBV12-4,TGTGCCAGCAGTAATAGCGGGGAGAATGAGCAGTTCTTC,CASSNSGENEQFF
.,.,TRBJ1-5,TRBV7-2,TGTGCCAGCAGCTTAGACCAGGGGCCCCAGCATTTT,CASSLDQGPQHF
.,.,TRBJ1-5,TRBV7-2,TGTGCCAGCAGCTTAGTTCTGGGAGGGAATCAGCCCCAGCATTTT,CASSLVLGGNQPQHF
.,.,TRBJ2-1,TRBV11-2,TGTGCCAGCAGCTTAGATCGGCATACCAATGAGCAGTTCTTC,CASSLDRHTNEQFF
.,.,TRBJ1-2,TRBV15,TGTGCCACCAGCAGAGGCGACGGCGGCTACACCTTC,CATSRGDGGYTF
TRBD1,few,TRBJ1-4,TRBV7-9,TGTGCCAGCACCTTGACAGGGATGGCTGAAAAACTGTTTTTT,CASTLTGMAEKLFF
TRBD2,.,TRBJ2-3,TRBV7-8,TGTGCCAGCAACCCTAGCGGTTTATGGCAAGATACGCAGTATTTT,CASNPSGLWQDTQYF